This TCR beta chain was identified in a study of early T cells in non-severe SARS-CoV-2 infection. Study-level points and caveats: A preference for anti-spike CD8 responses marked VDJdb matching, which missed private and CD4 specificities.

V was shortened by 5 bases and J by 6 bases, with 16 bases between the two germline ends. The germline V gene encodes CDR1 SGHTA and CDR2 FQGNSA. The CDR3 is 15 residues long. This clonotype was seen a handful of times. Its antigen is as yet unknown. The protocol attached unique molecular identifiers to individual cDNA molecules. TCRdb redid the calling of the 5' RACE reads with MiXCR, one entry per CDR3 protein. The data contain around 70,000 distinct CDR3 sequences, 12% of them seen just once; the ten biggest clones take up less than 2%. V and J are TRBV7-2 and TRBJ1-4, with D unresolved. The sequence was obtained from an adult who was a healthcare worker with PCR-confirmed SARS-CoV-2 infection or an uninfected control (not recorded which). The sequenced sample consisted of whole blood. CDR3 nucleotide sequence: TGTGCCAGCAGCCCACCTCGAGGTTCAGATGAAAAACTGTTTTTT. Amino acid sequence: CASSPPRGSDEKLFF. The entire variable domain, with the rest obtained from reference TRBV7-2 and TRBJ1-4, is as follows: GAGVSQSPSNKVTEKGKDVELRCDPISGHTALYWYRQSLGQGLEFLIYFQGNSAPDKSGLPSDRFSAERTGGSVSTLTIQRTQQEDSAVYLCASSPPRGSDEKLFFGSGTQLSVL.